The 4 T cell receptor beta chains below come from one sample, sequenced in a study of identical twins. TCRdb independently ran MiXCR on the 5' RACE reads; one entry per CDR3 protein. This table holds some 790,000 distinct CDR3 sequences, about 18% found once. The sample was also reused in another study, on T cells expressing NK-cell markers.

Specimen: PBMCs. Receptor source: a woman between 18 and 29 years old in good health.

In regard to this clonotype: Germline is not matched at one junction end, which may reflect a read error. The J gene is TRBJ2-2, the V gene TRBV12-3 or TRBV12-4; D assignment may be TRBD1 or TRBD2 (5 bases each). The CDR3 runs 16 residues. The CDR3 region is CASSLALVGTTGELVF. CDR3 sequence (DNA): TGTGCCAGCAGTTTAGCGCTAGTGGGGACCACCGGGGAGCTGGTTTTT.

The rearrangement joins TRBV10-3 to TRBJ2-7, with a possible D match to TRBD2 (6 bases). Germline V gene data show CDR1 as ENHRY and CDR2 as SYGVKD. Trimming removed 1 base from V and 0 bases from J, with 10 bases in between. The CDR3 has 15 amino acids. DNA of the CDR3: TGTGCCATCAGTGAGTACGGGAGCAGCTCCTACGAGCAGTACTTC. Protein product: CAISEYGSSSYEQYF.

This clonotype was seen more than once but under ten times. V and J are TRBV5-1 and TRBJ1-1; TRBD1 might be the D (6 bases). V was clipped by 1 base and J by 6 bases, with 16 bases between them. The CDR3 is 15 residues long. Germline V gene lookup returns CDR1 SGHRS and CDR2 YFSETQ. DNA of the CDR3: TGCGCCAGCAGCTTGTCGGGACACTCGACCGCTGAAGCTTTCTTT. Protein: CASSLSGHSTAEAFF.

As regards this clonotype: The conserved closing phenylalanine or tryptophan is absent in this CDR3, likely reflecting a read error. The chain uses TRBV19 and TRBJ2-1; D is possibly TRBD1 or TRBD2 (5 bases each). This CDR3 has 15 amino acids. Germline CDR1 and CDR2: LNHDA and SQIVND (reference sequence). The V gene lost 5 bases and the J gene lost 4 bases, with 15 bases spanning the gap. CDR3 in DNA: TGTGCCAGTAGTCCGGGGCCGCAGCCGTACAATGAGCAGTTCCTC. Translated: CASSPGPQPYNEQFL.